The 5 T cell receptor beta chains below were found in one sample sequenced in a study of T-cell memory formation after mild COVID-19. TCRdb passed the 5' RACE reads through MiXCR, listing each CDR3 protein once. The data hold about 310,000 distinct CDR3 sequences, with roughly a fifth observed a single time. Material for sequencing was PBMCs or a T cell subset sorted from them (not recorded which). The receptors come from a man younger than 35 who had mild COVID-19 (a few samples of this study predate the infection). Cell type and time point are not known.

CDR3 amino acids: CASSQTGTAVHEQFF. CDR3 DNA sequence: TGTGCCAGCAGCCAAACCGGGACAGCAGTCCATGAGCAGTTCTTC. The chain has TRBV7-2 and TRBJ2-1; 7 bases line up with TRBD1. The ends lost 5 bases at V and 8 bases at J; junction bases unmatched: 12. CDR1 and CDR2 from the germline V gene are SGHTA and FQGNSA. The CDR3 is 15 residues long.

This clonotype was counted only a few times. The chain carries TRBV6-6 and TRBJ1-5, with D possibly being TRBD1 (5 bases). V lost 6 bases to trimming and J lost 9 bases, with 12 bases between them. The length of the CDR3 is 12 residues. CDR1 and CDR2 from the germline V gene are MNHNY and SVGAGI (reference sequence). CDR3 protein: CASRVEGRPQHF. The CDR3 DNA is TGTGCCAGCAGGGTCGAGGGACGGCCCCAGCATTTT.

V is TRBV5-1 and J is TRBJ2-1, with D tentatively TRBD1 or TRBD2 (5 bases each). CDR3 length equals 12 residues. Per germline, CDR1 SGHRS and CDR2 YFSETQ. With 9 bases removed from V and 5 bases from J, the gap between germline ends came to 12 bases. In DNA, the CDR3 is TGCGCCATCCGGGACGGAAACAATGAGCAGTTCTTC. Its protein product is CAIRDGNNEQFF.

The chain recombines TRBV7-3 with TRBJ1-2, with 8 bases identical to TRBD1. The ends lost 0 bases at V and 6 bases at J; junction bases unmatched: 3. The CDR3 runs 14 residues. Germline-derived CDR1 and CDR2 are SGHTA and FQGTGA. Here the CDR3 reads CASSLTLQGDGYTF. The CDR3 DNA is TGTGCCAGCAGCTTAACTCTACAGGGGGATGGCTACACCTTC.

The rearrangement uses TRBV9 and TRBJ1-2; no firm D call. The CDR3 contains 12 residues. The germline V gene has CDR1 SGDLS and CDR2 YYNGEE. Between the trimmed V and J ends, which lost 5 bases and 6 bases, there was a span of 11 bases. The CDR3 protein is CASRDDGDGYTF. The CDR3 DNA reads TGTGCCAGCAGAGACGACGGGGATGGCTACACCTTC.